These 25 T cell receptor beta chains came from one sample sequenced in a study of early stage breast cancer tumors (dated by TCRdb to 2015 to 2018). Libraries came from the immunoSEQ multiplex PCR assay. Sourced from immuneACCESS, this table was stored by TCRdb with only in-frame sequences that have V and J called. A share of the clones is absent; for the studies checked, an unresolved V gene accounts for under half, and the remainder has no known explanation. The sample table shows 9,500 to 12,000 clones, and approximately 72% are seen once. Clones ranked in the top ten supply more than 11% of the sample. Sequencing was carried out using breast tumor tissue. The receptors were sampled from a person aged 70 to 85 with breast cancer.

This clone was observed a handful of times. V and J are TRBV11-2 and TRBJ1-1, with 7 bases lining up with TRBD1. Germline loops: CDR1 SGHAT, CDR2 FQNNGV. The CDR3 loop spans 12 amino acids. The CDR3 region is CAGGSSNTEAFF. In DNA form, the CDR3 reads TGTGCAGGGGGCAGCTCGAACACTGAAGCTTTCTTT.

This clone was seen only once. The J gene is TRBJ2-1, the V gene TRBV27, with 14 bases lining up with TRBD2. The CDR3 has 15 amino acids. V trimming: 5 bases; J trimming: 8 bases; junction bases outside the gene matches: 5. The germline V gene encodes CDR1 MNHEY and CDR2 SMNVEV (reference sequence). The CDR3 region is CASSTGLAGAYEQFF. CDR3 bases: TGTGCCAGCAGTACGGGACTAGCGGGAGCCTATGAGCAGTTCTTC.

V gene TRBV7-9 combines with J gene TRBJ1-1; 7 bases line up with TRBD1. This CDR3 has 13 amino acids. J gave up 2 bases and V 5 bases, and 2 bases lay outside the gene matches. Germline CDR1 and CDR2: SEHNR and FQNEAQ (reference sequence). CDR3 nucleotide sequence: TGTGCCAGCAGCCAGGGGGGAAACACTGAAGCTTTCTTT. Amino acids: CASSQGGNTEAFF.

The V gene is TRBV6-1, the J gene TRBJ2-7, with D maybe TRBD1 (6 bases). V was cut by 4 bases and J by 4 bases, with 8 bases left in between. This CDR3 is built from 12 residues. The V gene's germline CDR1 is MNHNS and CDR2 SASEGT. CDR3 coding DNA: TGTGCCAGCAGTGTGGGGGCTTACGAGCAGTACTTC. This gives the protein CASSVGAYEQYF.

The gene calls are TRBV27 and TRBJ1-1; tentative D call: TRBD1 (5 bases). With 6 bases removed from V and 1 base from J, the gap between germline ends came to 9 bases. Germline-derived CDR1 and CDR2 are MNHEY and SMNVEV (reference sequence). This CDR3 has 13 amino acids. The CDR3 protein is CASSQTENTEAFF. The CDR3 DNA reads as TGTGCCAGCAGCCAGACAGAGAACACTGAAGCTTTCTTT.

CDR3 sequence reads: CASTLRDRSTEAFF. The CDR3 coding sequence is TGCGCCAGTACCCTTCGCGACAGATCAACTGAAGCTTTCTTT. The chain is built from TRBV5-1 and TRBJ1-1; D may be TRBD1 (5 bases). The length of the CDR3 is 14 residues. CDR1 and CDR2 from the germline V gene are SGHRS and YFSETQ. V lost 8 bases, J lost 5 bases, and 19 bases lay in between.

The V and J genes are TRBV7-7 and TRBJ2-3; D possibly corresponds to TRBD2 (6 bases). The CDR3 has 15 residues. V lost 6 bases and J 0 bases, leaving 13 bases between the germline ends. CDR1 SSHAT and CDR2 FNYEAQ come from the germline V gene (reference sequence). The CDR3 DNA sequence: TGTGCCAGCAGTGTCGGGGACTCTAGCACAGATACGCAGTATTTT. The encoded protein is CASSVGDSSTDTQYF.

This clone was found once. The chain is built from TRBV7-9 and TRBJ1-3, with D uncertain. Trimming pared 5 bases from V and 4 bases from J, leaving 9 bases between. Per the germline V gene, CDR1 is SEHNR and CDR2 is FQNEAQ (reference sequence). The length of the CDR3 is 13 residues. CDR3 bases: TGTGCCAGCAGCCTTCGTCGGGGAAACACCATATATTTT. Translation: CASSLRRGNTIYF.

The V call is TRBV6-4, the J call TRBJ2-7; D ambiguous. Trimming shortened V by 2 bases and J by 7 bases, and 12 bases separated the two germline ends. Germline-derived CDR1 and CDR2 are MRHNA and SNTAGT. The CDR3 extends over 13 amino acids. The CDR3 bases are TGTGCCAGCAGTGACAATCCGGTCCGGGAGCAGTACTTC. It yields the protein CASSDNPVREQYF.

DNA for the CDR3: TGTGCCAGCAGTTTTAAGTTTCGGGATAATTCACCCCTCCACTTT. Protein product: CASSFKFRDNSPLHF. The chain couples TRBV27 to TRBJ1-6; D unclear. The CDR3 is 15 residues long. Looked up from germline, CDR1 is MNHEY and CDR2 is SMNVEV (reference sequence). The V end was cut by 3 bases, the J end by 5 bases, with 11 bases between.

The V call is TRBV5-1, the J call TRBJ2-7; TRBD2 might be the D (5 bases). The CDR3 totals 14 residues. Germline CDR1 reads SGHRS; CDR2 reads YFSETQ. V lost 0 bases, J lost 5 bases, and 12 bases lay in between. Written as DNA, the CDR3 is TGCGCCAGCAGCTTGGTAAGCGGTGGCGACGAGCAGTACTTC. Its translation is CASSLVSGGDEQYF.

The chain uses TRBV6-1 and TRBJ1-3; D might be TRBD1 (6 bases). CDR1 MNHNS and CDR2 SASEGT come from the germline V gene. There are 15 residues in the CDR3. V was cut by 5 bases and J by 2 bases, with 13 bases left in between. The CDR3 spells CASSPQYRAGNTIYF. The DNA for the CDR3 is TGTGCCAGCAGTCCCCAGTACAGGGCTGGAAACACCATATATTTT.

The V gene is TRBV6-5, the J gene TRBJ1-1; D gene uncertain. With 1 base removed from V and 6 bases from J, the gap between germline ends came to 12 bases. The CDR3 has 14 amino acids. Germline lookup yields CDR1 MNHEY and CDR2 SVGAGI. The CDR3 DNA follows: TGTGCCAGCAGTTACTTGGGAGACGGATCTGAAGCTTTCTTT. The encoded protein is CASSYLGDGSEAFF.

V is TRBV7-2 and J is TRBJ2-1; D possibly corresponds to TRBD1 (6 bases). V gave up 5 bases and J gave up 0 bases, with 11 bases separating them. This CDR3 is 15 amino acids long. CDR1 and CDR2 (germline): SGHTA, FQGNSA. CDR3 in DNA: TGTGCCAGCAGCACGACAGGTAGCTCCTACAATGAGCAGTTCTTC. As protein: CASSTTGSSYNEQFF.

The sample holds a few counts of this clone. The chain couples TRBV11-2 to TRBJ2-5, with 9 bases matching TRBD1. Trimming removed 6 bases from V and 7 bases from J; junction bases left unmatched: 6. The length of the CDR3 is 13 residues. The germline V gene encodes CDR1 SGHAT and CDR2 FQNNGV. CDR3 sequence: CASSQGQGWTQYF. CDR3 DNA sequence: TGTGCCAGCAGTCAAGGACAGGGGTGGACCCAGTACTTC. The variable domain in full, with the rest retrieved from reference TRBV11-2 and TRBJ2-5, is EAGVAQSPRYKIIEKRQSVAFWCNPISGHATLYWYQQILGQGPKLLIQFQNNGVVDDSQLPKDRFSAERLKGVDSTLKIQPAKLEDSAVYLCASSQGQGWTQYFGPGTRLLVL.

The CDR3 coding sequence is TGTGCCAGCAGCGACCCGGGACAGGGGAGCACTGAAGCTTTCTTT. This codes for CASSDPGQGSTEAFF. The chain is built from TRBV14 and TRBJ1-1; 10 nucleotides line up with TRBD1. Looked up from germline, CDR1 is SGHDN and CDR2 is FVKESK. The CDR3 spans 15 residues. After removal of 5 bases from V and 4 bases from J, the junction contained 7 bases not matched to a gene.

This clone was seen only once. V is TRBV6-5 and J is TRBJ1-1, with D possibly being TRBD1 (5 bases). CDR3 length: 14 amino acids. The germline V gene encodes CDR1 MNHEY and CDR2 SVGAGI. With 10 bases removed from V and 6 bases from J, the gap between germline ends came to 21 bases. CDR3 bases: TGTGCCACTGGTCGTTCGCAGGGTCAGGCTGAAGCTTTCTTT. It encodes CATGRSQGQAEAFF.

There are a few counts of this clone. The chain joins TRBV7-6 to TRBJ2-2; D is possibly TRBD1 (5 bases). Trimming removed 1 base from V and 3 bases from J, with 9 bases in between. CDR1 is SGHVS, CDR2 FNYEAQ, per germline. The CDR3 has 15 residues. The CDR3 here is CASSLGSGYTGELFF. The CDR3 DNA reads TGTGCCAGCAGCTTAGGCTCAGGGTACACCGGGGAGCTGTTTTTT.

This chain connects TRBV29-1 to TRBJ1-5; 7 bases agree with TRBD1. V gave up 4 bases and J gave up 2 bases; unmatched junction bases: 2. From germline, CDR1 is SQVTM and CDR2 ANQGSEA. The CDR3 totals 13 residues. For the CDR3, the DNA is TGCAGCGTTGCAGGGGGAGGCAATCAGCCCCAGCATTTT. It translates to CSVAGGGNQPQHF.

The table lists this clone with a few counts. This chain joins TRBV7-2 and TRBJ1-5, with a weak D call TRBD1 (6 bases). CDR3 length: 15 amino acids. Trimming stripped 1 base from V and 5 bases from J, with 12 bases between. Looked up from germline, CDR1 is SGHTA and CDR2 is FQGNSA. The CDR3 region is CASSLERGLHQPQHF. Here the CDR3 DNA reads TGTGCCAGCAGCTTAGAGAGGGGGTTACATCAGCCCCAGCATTTT.

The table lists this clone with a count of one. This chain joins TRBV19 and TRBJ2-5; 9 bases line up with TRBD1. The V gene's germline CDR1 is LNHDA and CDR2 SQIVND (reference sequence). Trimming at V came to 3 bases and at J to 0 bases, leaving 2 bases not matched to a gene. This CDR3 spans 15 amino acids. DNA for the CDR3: TGTGCCAGTAGTATCGGGACAGGGTACCAAGAGACCCAGTACTTC. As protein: CASSIGTGYQETQYF.

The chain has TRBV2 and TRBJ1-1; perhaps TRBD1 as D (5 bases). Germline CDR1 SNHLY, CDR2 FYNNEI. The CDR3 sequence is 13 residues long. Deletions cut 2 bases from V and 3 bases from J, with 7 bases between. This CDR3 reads CASSETRDTEAFF. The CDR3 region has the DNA TGTGCCAGCAGTGAAACCAGGGACACTGAAGCTTTCTTT.

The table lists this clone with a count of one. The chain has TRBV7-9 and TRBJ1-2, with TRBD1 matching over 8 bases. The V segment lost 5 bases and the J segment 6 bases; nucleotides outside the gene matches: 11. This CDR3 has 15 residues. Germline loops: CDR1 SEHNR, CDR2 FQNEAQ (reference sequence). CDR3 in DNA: TGTGCCAGCAGCATCCGGACAGGGCCGACAGATGGCTACACCTTC. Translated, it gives CASSIRTGPTDGYTF.

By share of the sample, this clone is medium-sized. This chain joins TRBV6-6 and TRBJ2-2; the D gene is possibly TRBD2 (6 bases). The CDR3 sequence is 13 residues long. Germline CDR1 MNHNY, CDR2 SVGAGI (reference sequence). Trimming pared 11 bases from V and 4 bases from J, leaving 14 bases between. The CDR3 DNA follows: TGTGCCGGGGGGTGGGGTCGCACCGGGGAGCTGTTTTTT. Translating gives CAGGWGRTGELFF.

The CDR3 DNA follows: TGTGCCAGTCGGGGGGTCCAAGAGACCCAGTACTTC. Its translation is CASRGVQETQYF. The chain links TRBV11-2 to TRBJ2-5; 7 bases map to TRBD2. The CDR3 contains 12 residues. V was pared by 9 bases and J by 1 base, with 2 bases of the junction left unmatched. Germline V gene sequence: CDR1 SGHAT, CDR2 FQNNGV.